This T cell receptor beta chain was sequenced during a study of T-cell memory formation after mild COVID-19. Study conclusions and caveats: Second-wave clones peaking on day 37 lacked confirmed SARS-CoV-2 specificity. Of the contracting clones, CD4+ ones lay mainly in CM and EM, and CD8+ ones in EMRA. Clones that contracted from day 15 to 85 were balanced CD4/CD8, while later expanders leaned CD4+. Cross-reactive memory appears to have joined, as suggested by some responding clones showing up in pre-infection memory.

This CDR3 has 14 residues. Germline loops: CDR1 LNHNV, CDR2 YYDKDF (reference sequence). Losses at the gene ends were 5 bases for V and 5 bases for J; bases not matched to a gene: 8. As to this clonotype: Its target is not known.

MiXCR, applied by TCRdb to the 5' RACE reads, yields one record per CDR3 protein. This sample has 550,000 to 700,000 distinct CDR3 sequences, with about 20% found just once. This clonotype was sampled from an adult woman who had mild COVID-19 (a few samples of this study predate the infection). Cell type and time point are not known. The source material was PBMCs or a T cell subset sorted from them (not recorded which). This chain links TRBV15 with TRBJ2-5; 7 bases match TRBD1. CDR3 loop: CATSGNRGGETQYF. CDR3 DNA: TGTGCCACCAGCGGGAACAGGGGTGGTGAGACCCAGTACTTC.